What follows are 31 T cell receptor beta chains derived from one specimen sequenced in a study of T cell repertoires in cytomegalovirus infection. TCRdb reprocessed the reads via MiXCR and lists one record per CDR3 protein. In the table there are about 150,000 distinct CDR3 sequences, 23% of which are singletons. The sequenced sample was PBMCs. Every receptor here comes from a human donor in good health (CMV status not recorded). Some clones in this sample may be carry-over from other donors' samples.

CDR3 sequence (DNA): TGTGCCAGCAGGGTTGGGGCGGGGAGTGAAGCTTTCTTT. Translation: CASRVGAGSEAFF. The gene calls are TRBV12-3 or TRBV12-4 and TRBJ1-1; tentatively, D is TRBD1 (5 bases). The CDR3 contains 13 residues. Deletions cut 6 bases from V and 7 bases from J, with 15 bases between.

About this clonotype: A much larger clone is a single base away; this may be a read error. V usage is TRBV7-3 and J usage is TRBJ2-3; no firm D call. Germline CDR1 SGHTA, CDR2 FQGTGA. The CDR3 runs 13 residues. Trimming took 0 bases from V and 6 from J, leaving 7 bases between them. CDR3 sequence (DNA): TGTGCCAGCAGCTTAACTAAGGCCGATACGCAGTATTTT. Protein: CASSLTKADTQYF.

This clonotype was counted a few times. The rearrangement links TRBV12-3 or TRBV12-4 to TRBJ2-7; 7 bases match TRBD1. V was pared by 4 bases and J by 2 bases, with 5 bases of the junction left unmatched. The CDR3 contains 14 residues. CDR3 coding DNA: TGTGCCAGCAGTTCAGGGACAGTTCCCTACGAGCAGTACTTC. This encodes CASSSGTVPYEQYF.

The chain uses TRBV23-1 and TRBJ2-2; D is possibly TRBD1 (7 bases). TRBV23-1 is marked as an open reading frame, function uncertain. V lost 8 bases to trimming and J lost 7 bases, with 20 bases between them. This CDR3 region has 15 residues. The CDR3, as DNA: TGCGCCAGCGTGCAGGGCGGAGGGGGCGTCGGGGAGCTGTTTTTT. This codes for CASVQGGGGVGELFF.

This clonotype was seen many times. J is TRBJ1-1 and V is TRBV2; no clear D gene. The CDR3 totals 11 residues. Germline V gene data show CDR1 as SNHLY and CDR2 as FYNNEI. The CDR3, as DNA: TGTGCTCACAAGAGGCAGCTCGAAGCTTTCTTT. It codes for CAHKRQLEAFF.

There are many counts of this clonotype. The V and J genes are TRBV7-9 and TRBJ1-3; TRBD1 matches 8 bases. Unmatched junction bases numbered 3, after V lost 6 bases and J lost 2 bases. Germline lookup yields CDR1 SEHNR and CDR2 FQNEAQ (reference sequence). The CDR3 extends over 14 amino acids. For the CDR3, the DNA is TGTGCCAGCAGACCGGACAGGGCTGGAAACACCATATATTTT. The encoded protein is CASRPDRAGNTIYF.

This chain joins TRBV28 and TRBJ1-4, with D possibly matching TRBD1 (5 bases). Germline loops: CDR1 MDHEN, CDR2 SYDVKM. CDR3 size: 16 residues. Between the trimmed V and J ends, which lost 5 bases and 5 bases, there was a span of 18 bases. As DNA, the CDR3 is TGTGCCAGCAGTATGGCCCCAGGGACCGAGAATGAAAAACTGTTTTTT. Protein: CASSMAPGTENEKLFF.

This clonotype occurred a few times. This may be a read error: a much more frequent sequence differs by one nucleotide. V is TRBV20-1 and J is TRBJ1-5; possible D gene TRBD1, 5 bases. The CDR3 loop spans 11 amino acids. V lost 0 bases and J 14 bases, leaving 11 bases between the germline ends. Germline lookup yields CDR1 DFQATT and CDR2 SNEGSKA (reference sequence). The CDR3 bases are TGCAGTGCTAGAGATCTACAGGAGGAGCATTTT. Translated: CSARDLQEEHF.

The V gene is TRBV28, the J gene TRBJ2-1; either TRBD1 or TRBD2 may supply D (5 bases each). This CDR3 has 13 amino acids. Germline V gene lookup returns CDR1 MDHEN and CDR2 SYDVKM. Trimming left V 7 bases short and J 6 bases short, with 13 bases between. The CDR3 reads CASTVGTGNEQFF. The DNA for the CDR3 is TGTGCCAGCACCGTTGGGACCGGCAATGAGCAGTTCTTC.

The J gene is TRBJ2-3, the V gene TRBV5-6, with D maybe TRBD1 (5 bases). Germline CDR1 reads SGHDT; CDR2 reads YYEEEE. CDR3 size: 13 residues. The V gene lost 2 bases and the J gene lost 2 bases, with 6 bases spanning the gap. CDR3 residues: CASSLGATDTQYF. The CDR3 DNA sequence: TGTGCCAGCAGCTTAGGGGCCACAGATACGCAGTATTTT. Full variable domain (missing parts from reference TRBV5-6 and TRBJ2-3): DAGVTQSPTHLIKTRGQQVTLRCSPKSGHDTVSWYQQALGQGPQFIFQYYEEEERQRGNFPDRFSGHQFPNYSSELNVNALLLGDSALYLCASSLGATDTQYFGPGTRLTVL.

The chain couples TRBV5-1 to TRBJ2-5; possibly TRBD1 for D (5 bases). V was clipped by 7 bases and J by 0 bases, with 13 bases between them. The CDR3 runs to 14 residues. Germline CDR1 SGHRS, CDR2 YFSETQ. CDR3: CASGLPGYQETQYF. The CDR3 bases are TGCGCCAGCGGGCTGCCAGGGTACCAAGAGACCCAGTACTTC.

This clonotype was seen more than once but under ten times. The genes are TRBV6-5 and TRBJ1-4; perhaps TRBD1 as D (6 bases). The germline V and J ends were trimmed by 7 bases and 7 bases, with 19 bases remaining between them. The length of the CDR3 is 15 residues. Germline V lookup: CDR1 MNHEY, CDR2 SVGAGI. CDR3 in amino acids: CASNDRGGRGEKLFF. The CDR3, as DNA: TGTGCCAGCAACGACCGAGGCGGCAGGGGTGAAAAACTGTTTTTT.

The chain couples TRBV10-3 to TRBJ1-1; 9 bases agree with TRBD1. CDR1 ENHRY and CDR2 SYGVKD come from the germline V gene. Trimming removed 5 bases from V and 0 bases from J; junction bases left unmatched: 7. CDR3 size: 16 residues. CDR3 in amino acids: CAISPTGTGMNTEAFF. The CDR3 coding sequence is TGTGCCATCAGTCCGACCGGGACAGGGATGAACACTGAAGCTTTCTTT.

The DNA of the CDR3 is TGTGCCAGCAGTTTATCCGTCAATCAGCCCCAGCATTTT. Its translation: CASSLSVNQPQHF. The V call is TRBV12-3 or TRBV12-4, the J call TRBJ1-5; D is unresolved. V dropped 2 bases and J dropped 3 bases, with 5 bases sitting between them. The CDR3 loop spans 13 amino acids.

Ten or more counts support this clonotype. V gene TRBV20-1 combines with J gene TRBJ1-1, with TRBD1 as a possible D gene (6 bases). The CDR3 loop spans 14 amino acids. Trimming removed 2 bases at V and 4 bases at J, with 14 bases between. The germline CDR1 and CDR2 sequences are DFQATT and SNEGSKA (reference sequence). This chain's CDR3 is CSARRRGKSTEAFF. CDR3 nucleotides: TGCAGTGCTAGAAGGAGGGGGAAATCCACTGAAGCTTTCTTT.

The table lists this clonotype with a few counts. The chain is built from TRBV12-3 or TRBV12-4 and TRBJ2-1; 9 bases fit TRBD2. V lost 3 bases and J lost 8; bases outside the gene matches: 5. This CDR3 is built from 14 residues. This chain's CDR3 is CASSFRSGRYEQFF. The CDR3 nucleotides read TGTGCCAGCAGTTTTAGGAGCGGGAGGTATGAGCAGTTCTTC.

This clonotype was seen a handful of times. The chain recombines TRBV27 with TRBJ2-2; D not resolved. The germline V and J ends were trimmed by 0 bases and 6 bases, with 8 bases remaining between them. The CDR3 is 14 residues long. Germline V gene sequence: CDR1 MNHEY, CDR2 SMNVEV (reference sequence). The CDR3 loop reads CASSLSSGPGELFF. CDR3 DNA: TGTGCCAGCAGTTTATCCTCCGGACCCGGGGAGCTGTTTTTT.

The CDR3 is CASSLMAGEVADTQYF. As DNA, the CDR3 is TGTGCCAGCAGCTTAATGGCGGGAGAGGTCGCAGATACGCAGTATTTT. This chain joins TRBV7-6 and TRBJ2-3; TRBD2 agrees at 7 bases. Germline trimming cut 2 bases from V and 4 bases from J; bases unmatched to any gene: 9. CDR1 and CDR2 (germline): SGHVS, FNYEAQ. This CDR3 has 16 amino acids. The full variable domain, rest sourced from reference TRBV7-6 and TRBJ2-3, is GAGVSQSPRYKVTKRGQDVALRCDPISGHVSLYWYRQALGQGPEFLTYFNYEAQQDKSGLPNDRFSAERPEGSISTLTIQRTEQRDSAMYRCASSLMAGEVADTQYFGPGTRLTVL.

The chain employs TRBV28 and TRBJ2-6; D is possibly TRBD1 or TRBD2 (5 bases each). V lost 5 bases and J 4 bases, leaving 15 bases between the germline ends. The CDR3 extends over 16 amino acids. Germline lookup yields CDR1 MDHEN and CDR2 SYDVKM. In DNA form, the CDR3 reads TGTGCCAGCAGTCCCGGGGAAGGGGACGGGGCCAACGTCCTGACTTTC. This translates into CASSPGEGDGANVLTF. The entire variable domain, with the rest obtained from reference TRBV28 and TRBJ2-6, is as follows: DVKVTQSSRYLVKRTGEKVFLECVQDMDHENMFWYRQDPGLGLRLIYFSYDVKMKEKGDIPEGYSVSREKKERFSLILESASTNQTSMYLCASSPGEGDGANVLTFGAGSRLTVL.

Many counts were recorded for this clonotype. CDR3 amino acids: CASSLVSNSYNEQFF. CDR3 DNA: TGTGCCAGCAGCTTAGTTTCGAACAGCTACAATGAGCAGTTCTTC. The chain combines TRBV7-8 with TRBJ2-1, with unresolved D. CDR1 and CDR2 from the germline V gene are SGHVS and FQNEAQ. V was cut by 1 base and J by 3 bases, with 10 bases left in between. The CDR3 length is 15 residues.

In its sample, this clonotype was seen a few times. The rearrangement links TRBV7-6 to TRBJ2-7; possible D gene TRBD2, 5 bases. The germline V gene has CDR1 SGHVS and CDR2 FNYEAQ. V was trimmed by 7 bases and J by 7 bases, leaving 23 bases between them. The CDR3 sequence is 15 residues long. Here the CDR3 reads CASTVDGGRVGEQYF. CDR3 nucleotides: TGTGCCAGCACGGTCGATGGCGGGCGAGTCGGGGAGCAGTACTTC.

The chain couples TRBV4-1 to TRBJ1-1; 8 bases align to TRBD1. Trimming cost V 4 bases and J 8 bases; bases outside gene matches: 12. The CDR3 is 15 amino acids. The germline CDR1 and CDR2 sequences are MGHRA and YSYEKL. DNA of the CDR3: TGCGCCAGCAGCCCCCATGGACAGGGCTCTGCGGAAGCTTTCTTT. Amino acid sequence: CASSPHGQGSAEAFF.

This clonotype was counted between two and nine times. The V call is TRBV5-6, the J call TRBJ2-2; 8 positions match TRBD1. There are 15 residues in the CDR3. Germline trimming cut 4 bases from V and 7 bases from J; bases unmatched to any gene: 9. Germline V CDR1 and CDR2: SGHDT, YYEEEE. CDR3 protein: CASSASYRGIGELFF. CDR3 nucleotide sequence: TGTGCCAGCAGCGCAAGCTACAGGGGGATCGGGGAGCTGTTTTTT.

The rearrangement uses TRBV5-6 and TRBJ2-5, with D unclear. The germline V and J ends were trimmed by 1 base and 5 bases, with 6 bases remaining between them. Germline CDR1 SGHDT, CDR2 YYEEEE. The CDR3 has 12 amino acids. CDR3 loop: CASSLRWETQYF. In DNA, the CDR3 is TGTGCCAGCAGCTTGCGGTGGGAGACCCAGTACTTC.

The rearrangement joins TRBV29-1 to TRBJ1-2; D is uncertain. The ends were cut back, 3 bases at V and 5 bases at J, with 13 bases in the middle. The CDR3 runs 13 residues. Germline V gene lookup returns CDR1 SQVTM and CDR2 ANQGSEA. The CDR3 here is CSVDGIANYGYTF. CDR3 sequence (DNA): TGCAGCGTTGACGGGATCGCGAATTATGGCTACACCTTC.

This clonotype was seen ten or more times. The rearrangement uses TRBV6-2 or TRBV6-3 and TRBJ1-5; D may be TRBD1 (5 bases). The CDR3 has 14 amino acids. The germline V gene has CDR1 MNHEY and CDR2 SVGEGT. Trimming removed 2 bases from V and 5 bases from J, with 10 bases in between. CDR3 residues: CASSYVGGYQPQHF. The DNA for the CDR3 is TGTGCCAGCAGTTACGTGGGGGGTTATCAGCCCCAGCATTTT.

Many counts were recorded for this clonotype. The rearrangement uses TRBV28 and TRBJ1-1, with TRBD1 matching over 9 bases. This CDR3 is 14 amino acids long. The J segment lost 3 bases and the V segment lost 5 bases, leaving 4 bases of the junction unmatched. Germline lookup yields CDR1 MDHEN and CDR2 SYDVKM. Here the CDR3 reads CASSETGGDTEAFF. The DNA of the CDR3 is TGTGCCAGCAGTGAGACAGGGGGAGACACTGAAGCTTTCTTT.

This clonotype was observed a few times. For the CDR3, the DNA is TGTGCCAGCAGCCGAATTCCTTCGGGCTCCTACAATGAGCAGTTCTTC. Residues: CASSRIPSGSYNEQFF. This rearrangement joins TRBV11-3 to TRBJ2-1; D not resolved. Germline CDR1 reads SGHNT; CDR2 reads YENEEA. Trimming stripped 5 bases from V and 0 bases from J, with 14 bases between. The CDR3 runs 16 residues.

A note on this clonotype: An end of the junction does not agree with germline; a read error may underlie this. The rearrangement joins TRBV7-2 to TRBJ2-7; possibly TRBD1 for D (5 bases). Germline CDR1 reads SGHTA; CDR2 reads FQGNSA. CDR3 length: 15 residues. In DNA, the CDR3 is TGTGCCAGCAGCTTATACCAGGGTTTGCCCTACGCGCAGTACTTC. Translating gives CASSLYQGLPYAQYF.

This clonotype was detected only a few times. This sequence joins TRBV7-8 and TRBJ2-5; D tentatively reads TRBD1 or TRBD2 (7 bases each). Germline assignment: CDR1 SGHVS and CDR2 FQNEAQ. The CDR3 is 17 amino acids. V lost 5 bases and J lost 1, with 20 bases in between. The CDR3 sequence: CASSVRGGTTLQETQYF. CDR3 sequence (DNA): TGTGCCAGCAGCGTCAGGGGGGGGACTACGCTCCAAGAGACCCAGTACTTC. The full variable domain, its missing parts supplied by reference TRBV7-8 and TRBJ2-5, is GAGVSQSPRYKVAKRGQDVALRCDPISGHVSLFWYQQALGQGPEFLTYFQNEAQLDKSGLPSDRFFAERPEGSVSTLKIQRTQQEDSAVYLCASSVRGGTTLQETQYFGPGTRLLVL.

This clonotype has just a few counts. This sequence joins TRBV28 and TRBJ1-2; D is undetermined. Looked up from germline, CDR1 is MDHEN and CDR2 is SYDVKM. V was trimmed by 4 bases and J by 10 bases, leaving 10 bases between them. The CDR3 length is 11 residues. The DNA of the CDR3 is TGTGCCAGCAGTTCCGGGGTGGACTACACCTTC. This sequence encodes CASSSGVDYTF.